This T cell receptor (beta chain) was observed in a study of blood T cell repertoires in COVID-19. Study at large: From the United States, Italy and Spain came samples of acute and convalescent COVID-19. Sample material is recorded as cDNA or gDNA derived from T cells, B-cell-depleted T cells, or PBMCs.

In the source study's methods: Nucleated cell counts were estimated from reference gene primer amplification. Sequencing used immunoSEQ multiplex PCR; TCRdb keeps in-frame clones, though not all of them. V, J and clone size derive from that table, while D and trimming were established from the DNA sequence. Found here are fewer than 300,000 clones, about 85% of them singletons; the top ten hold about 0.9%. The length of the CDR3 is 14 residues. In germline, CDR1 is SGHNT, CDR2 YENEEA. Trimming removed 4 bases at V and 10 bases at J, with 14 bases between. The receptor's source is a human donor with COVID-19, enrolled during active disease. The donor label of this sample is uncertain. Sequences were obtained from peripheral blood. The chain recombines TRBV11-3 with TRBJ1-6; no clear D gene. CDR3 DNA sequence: TGTGCCAGCAGCTCCGGACTCCGGGAGTCACCCCTCCACTTT. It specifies CASSSGLRESPLHF.